This T cell receptor beta chain was profiled in a study of blood T cell repertoires in COVID-19. Looking at the study overall: Material from acute and convalescent COVID-19 was sourced from the United States, Italy and Spain. Sources were T cells, B-cell-depleted T cells, or PBMCs; the material itself was cDNA or gDNA.

In assigning cohorts, the study relied on participant-reported clinical history. The assay was immunoSEQ multiplex PCR, and TCRdb's table has in-frame clones only and misses some. Of 250,000 to 350,000 clones listed, roughly 90% are singletons. Germline assignment: CDR1 SQVTM and CDR2 ANQGSEA. V lost 1 base, J lost 2 bases, and 5 bases stayed unmatched. The CDR3 extends over 14 amino acids. This clone came up once. This sequence originates from a woman between 45 and 60 years old who had been exposed to COVID-19. The J gene is TRBJ2-7, the V gene TRBV29-1; TRBD1 agrees at 7 bases. Material: PBMCs or T cells enriched from blood (not recorded which). CDR3 DNA: TGCAGCGTTGAAGCCGGGACAGCAGCCTACGAGCAGTACTTC. Amino acids: CSVEAGTAAYEQYF.